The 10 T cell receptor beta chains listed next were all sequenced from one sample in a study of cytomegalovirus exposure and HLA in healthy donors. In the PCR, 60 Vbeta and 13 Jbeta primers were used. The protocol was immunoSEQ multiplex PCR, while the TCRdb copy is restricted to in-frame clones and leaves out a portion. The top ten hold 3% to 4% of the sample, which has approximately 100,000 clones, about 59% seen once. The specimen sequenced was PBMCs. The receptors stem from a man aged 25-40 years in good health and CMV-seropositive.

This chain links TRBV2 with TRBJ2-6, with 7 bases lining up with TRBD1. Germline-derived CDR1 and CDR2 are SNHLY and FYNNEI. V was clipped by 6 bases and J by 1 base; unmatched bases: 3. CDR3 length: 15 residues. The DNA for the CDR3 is TGTGCCAGCAGCCCGGACAGGTCTGGGGCCAACGTCCTGACTTTC. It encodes CASSPDRSGANVLTF.

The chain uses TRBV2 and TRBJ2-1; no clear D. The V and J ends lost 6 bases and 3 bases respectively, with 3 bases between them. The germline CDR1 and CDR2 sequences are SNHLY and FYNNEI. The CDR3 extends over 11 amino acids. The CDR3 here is CASSFYNEQFF. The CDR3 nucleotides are TGTGCCAGCAGCTTCTACAATGAGCAGTTCTTC.

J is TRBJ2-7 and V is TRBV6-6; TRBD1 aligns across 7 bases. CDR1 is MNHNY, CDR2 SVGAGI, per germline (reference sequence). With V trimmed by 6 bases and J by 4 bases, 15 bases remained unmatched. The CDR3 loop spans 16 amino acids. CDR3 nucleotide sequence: TGTGCCAGCAGCCCAAGGCTCGGGACAGTTGATTACGAGCAGTACTTC. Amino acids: CASSPRLGTVDYEQYF.

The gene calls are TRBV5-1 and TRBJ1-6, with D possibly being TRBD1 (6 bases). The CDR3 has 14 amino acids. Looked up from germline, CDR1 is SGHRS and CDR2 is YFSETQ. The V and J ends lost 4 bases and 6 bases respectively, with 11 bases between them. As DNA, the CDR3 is TGCGCCAGCAGCCTGGACAGATTTAATTCACCCCTCCACTTT. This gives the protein CASSLDRFNSPLHF.

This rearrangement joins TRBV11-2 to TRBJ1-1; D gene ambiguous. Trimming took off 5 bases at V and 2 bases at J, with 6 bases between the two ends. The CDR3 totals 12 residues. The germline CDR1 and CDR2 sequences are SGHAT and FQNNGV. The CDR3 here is CASSRINTEAFF. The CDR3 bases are TGTGCCAGCAGCCGTATAAACACTGAAGCTTTCTTT. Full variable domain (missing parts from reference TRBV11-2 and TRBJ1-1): EAGVAQSPRYKIIEKRQSVAFWCNPISGHATLYWYQQILGQGPKLLIQFQNNGVVDDSQLPKDRFSAERLKGVDSTLKIQPAKLEDSAVYLCASSRINTEAFFGQGTRLTVV.

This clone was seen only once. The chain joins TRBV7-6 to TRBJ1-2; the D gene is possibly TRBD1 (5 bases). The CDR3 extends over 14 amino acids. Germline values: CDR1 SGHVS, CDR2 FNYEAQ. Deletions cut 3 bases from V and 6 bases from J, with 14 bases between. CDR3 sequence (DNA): TGTGCCAGCAGCTTGGGGGGAAGGGTCGATGGCTACACCTTC. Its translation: CASSLGGRVDGYTF.

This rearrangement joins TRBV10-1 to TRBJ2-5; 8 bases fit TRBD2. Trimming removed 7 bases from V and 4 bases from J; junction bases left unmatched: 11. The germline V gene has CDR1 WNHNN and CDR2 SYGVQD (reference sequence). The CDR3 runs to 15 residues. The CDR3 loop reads CASIISGGPPETQYF. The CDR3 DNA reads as TGCGCCAGCATAATCAGCGGGGGCCCACCAGAGACCCAGTACTTC.

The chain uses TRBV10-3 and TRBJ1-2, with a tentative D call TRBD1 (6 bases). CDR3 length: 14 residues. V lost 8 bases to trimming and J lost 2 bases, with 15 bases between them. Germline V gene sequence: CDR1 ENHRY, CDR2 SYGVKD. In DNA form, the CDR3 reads TGTGCCATCTCTACGAGGGACACCAACTATGGCTACACCTTC. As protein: CAISTRDTNYGYTF.

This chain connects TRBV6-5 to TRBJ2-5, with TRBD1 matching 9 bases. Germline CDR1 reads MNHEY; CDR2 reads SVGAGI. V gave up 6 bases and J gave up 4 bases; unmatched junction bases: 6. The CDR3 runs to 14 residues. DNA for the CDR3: TGTGCCAGCAGGCGTGGGACAGGGTTAGAGACCCAGTACTTC. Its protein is CASRRGTGLETQYF.

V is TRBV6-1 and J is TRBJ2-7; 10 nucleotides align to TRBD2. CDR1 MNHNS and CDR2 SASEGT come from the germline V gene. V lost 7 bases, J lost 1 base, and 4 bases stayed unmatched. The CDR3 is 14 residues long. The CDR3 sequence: CASNLAGDSYEQYF. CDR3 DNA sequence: TGTGCCAGCAATCTAGCGGGGGATTCCTACGAGCAGTACTTC.